Detailed here is one T cell receptor (beta chain). These data originate in a study of blood T cell repertoires in COVID-19. The CDR3 has 22 residues. From germline, CDR1 is LNHDA and CDR2 SQIVND (reference sequence). Germline trimming cut 2 bases from V and 5 bases from J; bases unmatched to any gene: 18. Libraries were prepared by immunoSEQ multiplex PCR; TCRdb keeps only in-frame clonotypes and omits some of them. This sample has hundreds of thousands of clones, with around 91% found just once. The sample was PBMCs or T cells enriched from blood (not recorded which). The genes are TRBV19 and TRBJ2-1; 16 nucleotides match TRBD2. The sequence came from a man aged 25 to 40 who had recovered from COVID-19. CDR3 amino acids: CASSIIIVREGLAGGVNNEQFF. In DNA, the CDR3 is TGTGCCAGTAGTATAATTATTGTCAGGGAGGGACTAGCGGGAGGGGTAAACAATGAGCAGTTCTTC.